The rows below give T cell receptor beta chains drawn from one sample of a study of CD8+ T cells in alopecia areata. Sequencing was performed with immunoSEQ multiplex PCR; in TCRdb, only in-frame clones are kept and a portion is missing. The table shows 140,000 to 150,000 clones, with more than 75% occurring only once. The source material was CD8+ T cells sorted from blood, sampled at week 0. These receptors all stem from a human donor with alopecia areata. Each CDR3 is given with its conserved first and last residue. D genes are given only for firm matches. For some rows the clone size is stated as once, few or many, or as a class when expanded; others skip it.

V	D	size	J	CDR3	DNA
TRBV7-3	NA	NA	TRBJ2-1	CASSLTGGSYNEQFF	TGTGCCAGCAGCTTAACAGGGGGCTCCTACAATGAGCAGTTCTTC
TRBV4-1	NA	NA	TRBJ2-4	CASSQEENIQYF	TGCGCCAGCAGCCAAGAGGAAAACATTCAGTACTTC
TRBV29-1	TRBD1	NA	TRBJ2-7	CSVQTGGTYEQYF	TGCAGCGTGCAGACAGGGGGCACCTACGAGCAGTACTTC
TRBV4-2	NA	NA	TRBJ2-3	CASSQVRRSTDTQYF	TGTGCCAGCAGCCAAGTTAGGAGGAGCACAGATACGCAGTATTTT
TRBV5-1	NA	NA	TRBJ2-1	CASSFQAESYNEQFF	TGCGCCAGCAGCTTCCAGGCAGAGAGTTACAATGAGCAGTTCTTC
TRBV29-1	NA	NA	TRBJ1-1	CSVPGREAFF	TGCAGCGTCCCGGGACGTGAAGCTTTCTTT
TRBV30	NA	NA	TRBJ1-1	CAWLLGNTEAFF	TGTGCCTGGCTATTGGGGAACACTGAAGCTTTCTTT
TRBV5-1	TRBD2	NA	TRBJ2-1	CASSHGTSGINEQFF	TGCGCCAGCTCCCATGGGACTAGCGGGATCAATGAGCAGTTCTTC
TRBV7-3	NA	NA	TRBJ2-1	CASSLTSGENNEQFF	TGTGCCAGCAGCTTAACCTCCGGAGAAAACAATGAGCAGTTCTTC
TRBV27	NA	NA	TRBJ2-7	CASSFSPGYEQYF	TGTGCCAGCAGTTTCAGTCCGGGGTACGAGCAGTACTTC
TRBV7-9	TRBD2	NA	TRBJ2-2	CASSRLAGGNTGELFF	TGTGCCAGCAGCCGACTAGCGGGGGGGAACACCGGGGAGCTGTTTTTT
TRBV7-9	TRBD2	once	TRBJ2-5	CASMVGAGVGETQYF	TGTGCCAGCATGGTGGGCGCGGGAGTTGGCGAGACCCAGTACTTC
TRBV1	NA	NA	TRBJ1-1	CTSSQADSTMNTEAFF	TGCACCAGCAGCCAGGCGGACAGTACGATGAACACTGAAGCTTTCTTT
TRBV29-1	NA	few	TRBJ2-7	CSVGDSYEQYF	TGCAGCGTTGGGGATTCCTACGAGCAGTACTTC
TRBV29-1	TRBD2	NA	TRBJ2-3	CSVAGTSGSTDTQYF	TGCAGCGTTGCCGGGACTAGCGGGAGCACAGATACGCAGTATTTT
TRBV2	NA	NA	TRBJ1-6	CASSVEDWNNSPLHF	TGTGCCAGCAGTGTAGAAGACTGGAATAATTCACCCCTCCACTTT
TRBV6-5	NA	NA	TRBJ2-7	CASRQGNIYDEQYF	TGTGCCAGCAGACAGGGAAATATCTACGACGAGCAGTACTTC
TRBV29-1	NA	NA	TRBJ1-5	CSLEGGWPQHF	TGCAGCTTGGAGGGGGGGTGGCCCCAGCATTTT
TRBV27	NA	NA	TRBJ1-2	CASSQSGGAFYGYTF	TGTGCCAGCAGCCAGTCGGGAGGGGCTTTCTATGGCTACACCTTC
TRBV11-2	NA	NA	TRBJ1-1	CASSPGGHGAFF	TGTGCCAGCAGCCCGGGTGGGCATGGAGCTTTCTTT
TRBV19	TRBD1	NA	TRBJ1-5	CASKGTGGSYSNQPQHF	TGTGCCAGTAAGGGGACAGGGGGGAGTTATAGCAATCAGCCCCAGCATTTT
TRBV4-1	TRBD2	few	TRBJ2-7	CASSQDGTSGYYEQYF	TGCGCCAGCAGCCAGGACGGGACTAGCGGATACTACGAGCAGTACTTC
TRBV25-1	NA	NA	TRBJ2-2	CASSADTPELFF	TGTGCCAGCAGTGCGGACACTCCGGAGCTGTTTTTT
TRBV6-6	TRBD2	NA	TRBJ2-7	CATRGLAAYEQYF	TGTGCCACCCGCGGACTAGCGGCATACGAGCAGTACTTC
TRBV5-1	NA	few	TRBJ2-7	CASSWVQGHEQYF	TGCGCCAGCAGTTGGGTCCAGGGGCACGAGCAGTACTTC
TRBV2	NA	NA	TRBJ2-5	CASILLGSLVETQYF	TGTGCCAGCATCCTACTAGGCTCCTTGGTGGAGACCCAGTACTTC
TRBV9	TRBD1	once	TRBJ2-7	CASSPWTGGSEQYF	TGTGCCAGCAGCCCGTGGACAGGGGGGAGCGAGCAGTACTTC
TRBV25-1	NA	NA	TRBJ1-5	CASSDSGTRYSNQPQHF	TGTGCCAGCAGTGACTCCGGGACACGGTATAGCAATCAGCCCCAGCATTTT
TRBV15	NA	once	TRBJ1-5	CATSSRGASNQPQHF	TGTGCCACCAGCAGTCGGGGGGCTAGCAATCAGCCCCAGCATTTT
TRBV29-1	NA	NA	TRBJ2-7	CSVLPGDLPYEQYF	TGCAGCGTGCTCCCAGGAGACCTTCCCTACGAGCAGTACTTC
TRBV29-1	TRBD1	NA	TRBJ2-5	CSVQGRETQYF	TGCAGCGTACAGGGGCGAGAGACCCAGTACTTC
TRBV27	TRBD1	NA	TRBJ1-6	CASSLWGTDDYNSPLHF	TGTGCCAGCAGTTTATGGGGGACAGACGATTATAATTCACCCCTCCACTTT
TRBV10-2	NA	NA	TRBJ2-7	CASRESSYEQYF	TGCGCCAGCAGGGAATCGAGTTACGAGCAGTACTTC
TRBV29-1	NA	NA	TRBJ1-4	CSVLSGEGEKLFF	TGCAGCGTTCTGAGTGGGGAGGGTGAAAAACTGTTTTTT
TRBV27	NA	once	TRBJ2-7	CASSPFSGEQYF	TGTGCCAGCAGTCCTTTCTCGGGCGAGCAGTACTTC
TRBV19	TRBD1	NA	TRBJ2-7	CASSISGTGHSYEQYF	TGTGCCAGTAGTATATCTGGGACAGGGCATTCCTACGAGCAGTACTTC
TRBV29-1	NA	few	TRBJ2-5	CSVEVDARETQYF	TGCAGCGTTGAAGTTGATGCGCGAGAGACCCAGTACTTC
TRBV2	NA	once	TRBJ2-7	CASRGGRYEQYF	TGTGCCAGCAGGGGGGGCCGCTACGAGCAGTACTTC
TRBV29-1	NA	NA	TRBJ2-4	CSVEVDQRRYF	TGCAGCGTTGAAGTGGATCAAAGGCGGTACTTC
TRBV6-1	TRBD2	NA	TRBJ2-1	CASSGTAGGYNEQFF	TGTGCCAGCAGTGGCACAGCGGGGGGTTACAATGAGCAGTTCTTC
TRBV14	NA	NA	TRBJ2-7	CASSQSGGGDFYEQYF	TGTGCCAGCAGCCAGTCAGGAGGGGGCGATTTCTACGAGCAGTACTTC
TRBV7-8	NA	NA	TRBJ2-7	CASRPGAEYEQYF	TGTGCCAGCAGGCCTGGGGCGGAGTACGAGCAGTACTTC
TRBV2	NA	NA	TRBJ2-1	CATAGTNYNEQFF	TGTGCCACTGCAGGGACAAACTACAATGAGCAGTTCTTC
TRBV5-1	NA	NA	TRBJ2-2	CASSLGGINTGELFF	TGCGCCAGCAGCTTGGGGGGCATCAACACCGGGGAGCTGTTTTTT
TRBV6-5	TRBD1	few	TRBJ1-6	CASSFGQGVNSPLHF	TGTGCCAGCAGTTTCGGACAGGGGGTGAATTCACCCCTCCACTTT
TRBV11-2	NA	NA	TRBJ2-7	CASSLPPGHSPYEQYF	TGTGCCAGCAGCTTGCCCCCGGGACACAGCCCCTACGAGCAGTACTTC
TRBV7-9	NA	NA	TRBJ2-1	CASSPLRQVSYNEQFF	TGTGCCAGCAGCCCCCTAAGACAGGTTTCCTACAATGAGCAGTTCTTC
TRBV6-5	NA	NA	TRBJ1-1	CASSTVVRDEAFF	TGTGCCAGCAGCACAGTCGTGAGGGATGAAGCTTTCTTT
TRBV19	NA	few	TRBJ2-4	CASDGDKNIQYF	TGTGCCAGTGATGGGGACAAAAACATTCAGTACTTC
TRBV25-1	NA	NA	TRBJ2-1	CASSGHQRGEQFF	TGTGCCAGCAGTGGCCACCAACGGGGTGAGCAGTTCTTC
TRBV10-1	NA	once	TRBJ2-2	CASSNKYTGELFF	TGCGCCAGCAGTAATAAATACACCGGGGAGCTGTTTTTT
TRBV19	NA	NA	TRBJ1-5	CASRSHNNIDGLNQPQHF	TGTGCCAGTAGGAGTCACAATAATATTGATGGACTCAATCAGCCCCAGCATTTT
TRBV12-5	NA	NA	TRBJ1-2	CASGPGPYGTGYTF	TGTGCTAGTGGTCCGGGCCCTTACGGAACTGGCTACACCTTC
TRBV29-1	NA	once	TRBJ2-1	CSVGGRYNEQFF	TGCAGCGTTGGAGGTCGGTACAATGAGCAGTTCTTC
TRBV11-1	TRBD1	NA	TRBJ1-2	CASSIDRGYGYTF	TGTGCCAGCAGCATCGACAGGGGCTATGGCTACACCTTC
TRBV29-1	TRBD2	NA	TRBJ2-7	CSVEDSGTNYEQYF	TGCAGCGTTGAAGATTCCGGGACTAACTACGAGCAGTACTTC
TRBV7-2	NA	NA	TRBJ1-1	CASSETGTLNTEAFF	TGTGCCAGCAGCGAAACCGGGACTTTGAACACTGAAGCTTTCTTT